The clone carrying this T cell receptor (beta chain) was recorded only once. What it binds is unknown. This CDR3 region has 13 residues. The germline V gene encodes CDR1 PRHDT and CDR2 FYEKMQ (reference sequence). The V and J ends lost 6 bases and 3 bases, in that order; junction bases with no gene match: 5. This sample stems from a study of cytomegalovirus exposure and HLA in healthy donors. The primer mix had 60 Vbeta and 13 Jbeta primers. Profiled with immunoSEQ multiplex PCR; TCRdb holds only in-frame clones, not every one. The sample yields approximately 90,000 clones, 77% seen once. The study, taken as a whole, reports: As confirmed in vitro, three CMV-associated chains were specific for CMV antigens. HLA allele associations emerged for about 16,000 TCR beta sequences in a later analysis, at 0.05 false discovery rate. A link between a missense DCLRE1C variant and TCR beta V- and J-gene trimming emerged from a later analysis.

Donors sampled were nominally healthy, though unrecorded immune exposures were likely. The rearrangement links TRBV13 to TRBJ2-7, with 7 bases identical to TRBD1. The specimen sequenced was PBMCs. The sequence was obtained from a man aged 25 to 40 in good health and CMV-seronegative. The CDR3 DNA reads TGTGCCAGCAGTGACAGGGTGGTCTACGAGCAGTACTTC. Translating gives CASSDRVVYEQYF.